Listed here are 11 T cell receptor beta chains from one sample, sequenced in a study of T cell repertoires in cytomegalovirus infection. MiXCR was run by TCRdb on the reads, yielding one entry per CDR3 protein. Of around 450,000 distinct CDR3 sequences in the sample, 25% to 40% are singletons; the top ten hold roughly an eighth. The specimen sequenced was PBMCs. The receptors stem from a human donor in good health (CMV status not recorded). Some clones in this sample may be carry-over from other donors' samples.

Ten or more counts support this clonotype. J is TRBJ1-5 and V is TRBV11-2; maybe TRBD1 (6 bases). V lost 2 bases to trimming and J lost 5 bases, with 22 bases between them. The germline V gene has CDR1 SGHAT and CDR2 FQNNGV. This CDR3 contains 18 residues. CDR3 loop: CASSLWLTGTWGDQPQHF. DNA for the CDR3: TGTGCCAGCAGCTTATGGTTAACAGGGACGTGGGGCGATCAGCCCCAGCATTTT.

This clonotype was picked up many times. The CDR3 spells CASSSLFPASGKLFF. The CDR3, as DNA: TGTGCCAGCAGTTCCCTCTTCCCGGCGTCGGGAAAACTGTTTTTT. The J gene is TRBJ1-4, the V gene TRBV6-1; unclear D gene. This CDR3 has 15 amino acids. V dropped 5 bases and J dropped 10 bases, with 20 bases sitting between them. Germline assignment: CDR1 MNHNS and CDR2 SASEGT.

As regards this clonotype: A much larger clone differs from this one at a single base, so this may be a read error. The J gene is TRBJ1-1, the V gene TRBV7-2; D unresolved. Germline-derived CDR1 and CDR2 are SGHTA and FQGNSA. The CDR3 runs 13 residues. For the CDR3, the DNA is TGTGCCAGAAGCTTGCACCCGAACACTGAAGCTTTCTTT. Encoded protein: CARSLHPNTEAFF.

The CDR3 is CASSIGTALYQETQYF. Here the CDR3 DNA reads TGTGCCAGCAGCATAGGGACGGCCCTCTACCAAGAGACCCAGTACTTC. The chain has TRBV7-2 and TRBJ2-5; D is tentatively TRBD1 or TRBD2 (5 bases each). Trimming removed 5 bases from V and 0 bases from J, with 16 bases in between. The CDR3 has 16 amino acids. Germline lookup yields CDR1 SGHTA and CDR2 FQGNSA.

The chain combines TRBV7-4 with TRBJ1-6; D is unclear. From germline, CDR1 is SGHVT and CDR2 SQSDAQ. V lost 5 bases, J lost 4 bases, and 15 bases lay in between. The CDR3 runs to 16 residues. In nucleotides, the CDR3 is TGTGCCAGCAGCCAATCGTTCAGATTTTATAATTCACCCCTCCACTTT. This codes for CASSQSFRFYNSPLHF.

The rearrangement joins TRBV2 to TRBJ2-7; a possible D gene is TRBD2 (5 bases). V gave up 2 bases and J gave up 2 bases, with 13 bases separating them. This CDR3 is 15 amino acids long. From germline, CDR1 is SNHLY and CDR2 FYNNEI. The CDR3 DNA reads TGTGCCAGCAGTGAACAGGCTAGCAAGACCTACGAGCAGTACTTC. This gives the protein CASSEQASKTYEQYF.

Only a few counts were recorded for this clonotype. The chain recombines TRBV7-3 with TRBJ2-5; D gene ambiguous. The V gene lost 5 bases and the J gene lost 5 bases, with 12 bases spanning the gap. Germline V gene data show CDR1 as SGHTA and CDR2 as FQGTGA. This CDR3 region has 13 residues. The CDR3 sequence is CASSASARETQYF. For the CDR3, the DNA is TGTGCCAGCAGCGCTTCAGCTAGGGAGACCCAGTACTTC.

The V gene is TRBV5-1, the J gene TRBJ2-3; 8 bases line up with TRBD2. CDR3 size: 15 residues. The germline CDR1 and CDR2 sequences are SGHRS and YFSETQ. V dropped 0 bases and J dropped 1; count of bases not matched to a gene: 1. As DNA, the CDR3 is TGCGCCAGCAGCTTGGGGCGGGAGGGCACAGATACGCAGTATTTT. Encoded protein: CASSLGREGTDTQYF.

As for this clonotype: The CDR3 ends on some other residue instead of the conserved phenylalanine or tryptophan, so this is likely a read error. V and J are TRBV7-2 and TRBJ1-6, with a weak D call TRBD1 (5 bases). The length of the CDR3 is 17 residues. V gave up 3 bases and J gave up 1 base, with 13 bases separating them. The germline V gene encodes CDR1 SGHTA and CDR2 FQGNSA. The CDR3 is CASSFAEQVSYNSPLHL. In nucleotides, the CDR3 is TGTGCCAGCAGCTTTGCGGAACAGGTGTCCTATAATTCACCCCTCCACTTG.

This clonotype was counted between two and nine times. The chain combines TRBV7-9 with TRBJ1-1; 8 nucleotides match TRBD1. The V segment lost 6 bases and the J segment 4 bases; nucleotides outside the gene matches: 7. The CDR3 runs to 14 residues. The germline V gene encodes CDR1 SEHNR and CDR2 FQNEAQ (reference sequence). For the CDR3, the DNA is TGTGCCAGCAGTTTGACAGGGGTGGCCACTGAAGCTTTCTTT. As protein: CASSLTGVATEAFF.

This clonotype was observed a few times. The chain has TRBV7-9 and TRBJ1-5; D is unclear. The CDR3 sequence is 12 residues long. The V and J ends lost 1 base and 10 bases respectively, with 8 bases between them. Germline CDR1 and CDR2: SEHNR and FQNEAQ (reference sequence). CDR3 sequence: CASSLEAGPQHF. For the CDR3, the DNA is TGTGCCAGCAGCTTAGAGGCAGGACCCCAGCATTTT.